This T cell receptor (beta chain) is drawn from a study of OX40 agonist ivuxolimab in advanced cancers. Sequencing used immunoSEQ multiplex PCR; TCRdb keeps in-frame clones, though not all of them. The sample has under 45,000 clones; more than 75% are singletons. The germline V and J ends were trimmed by 7 bases and 4 bases, with 18 bases remaining between them. The CDR3 consists of 15 residues. Germline lookup yields CDR1 LNHDA and CDR2 SQIVND (reference sequence). Specimen: CD4+ or CD8+ T cells sorted from blood, collected in a trial of the OX40 agonist ivuxolimab. V and J are TRBV19 and TRBJ2-3; tentative D call: TRBD2 (6 bases). This TCR was sampled from an adult with an advanced solid tumor such as melanoma, head and neck, liver or kidney cancer. The CDR3 is CASTSAGRFSDTQYF. CDR3 nucleotide sequence: TGTGCCAGTACGAGTGCAGGGAGGTTTTCAGATACGCAGTATTTT.